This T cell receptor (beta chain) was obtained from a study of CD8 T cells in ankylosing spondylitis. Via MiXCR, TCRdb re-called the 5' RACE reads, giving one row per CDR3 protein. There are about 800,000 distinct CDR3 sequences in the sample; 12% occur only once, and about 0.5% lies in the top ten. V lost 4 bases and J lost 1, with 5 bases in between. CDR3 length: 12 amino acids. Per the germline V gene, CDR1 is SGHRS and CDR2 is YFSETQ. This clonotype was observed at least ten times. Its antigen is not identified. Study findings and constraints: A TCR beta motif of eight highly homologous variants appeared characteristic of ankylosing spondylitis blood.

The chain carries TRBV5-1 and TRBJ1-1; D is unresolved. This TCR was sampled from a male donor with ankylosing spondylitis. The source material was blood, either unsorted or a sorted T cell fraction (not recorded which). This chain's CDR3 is CASSQQNTEAFF. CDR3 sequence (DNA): TGCGCCAGCAGCCAACAGAACACTGAAGCTTTCTTT.